The present T cell receptor beta chain was sequenced within a study of vaccination and CD4 T cells after COVID-19. As for the study in general: Mild disease affected 8 or 9 convalescent patients and severe disease one, all SARS-CoV-2 positive by nasal swab PCR. Overlapping spike peptides of SARS-CoV-2, HCoV-NL63, HCoV-OC43 and HCoV-229E stimulated the cells. Overall study results and limits: Clonotypes reactive to SARS-CoV-2 had a median that went up from roughly 19 to 38, but not significantly.

Treatment noted: approximately nine-day PBMC culture with coronavirus spike peptide pools or control peptides (ViraFEST assay). V trimming: 6 bases; J trimming: 9 bases; junction bases outside the gene matches: 7. In germline, CDR1 is LNHDA, CDR2 SQIVND (reference sequence). This CDR3 spans 13 amino acids. Cultured CD4+ T cells had their DNA profiled by the Oncomine TCR Beta short-read assay. From CD4+ T cells that had been cultured, genomic DNA was extracted. In TCRdb, the PCR reads were re-called with MiXCR into one record per CDR3 protein. The sample contains some 11,000 distinct CDR3 sequences, approximately 63% of which appear only once. To note about this clonotype: The antigen is undetermined.

The V call is TRBV19, the J call TRBJ2-4; TRBD2 matches at 8 bases. Sequenced sample: CD4+ T cells from blood, cultured in vitro. This receptor was identified in a human donor who had recovered from COVID-19. As DNA, the CDR3 is TGTGCCAGTAGCGAGGGACTAGATGGCATTCAGTACTTC. Translated: CASSEGLDGIQYF.